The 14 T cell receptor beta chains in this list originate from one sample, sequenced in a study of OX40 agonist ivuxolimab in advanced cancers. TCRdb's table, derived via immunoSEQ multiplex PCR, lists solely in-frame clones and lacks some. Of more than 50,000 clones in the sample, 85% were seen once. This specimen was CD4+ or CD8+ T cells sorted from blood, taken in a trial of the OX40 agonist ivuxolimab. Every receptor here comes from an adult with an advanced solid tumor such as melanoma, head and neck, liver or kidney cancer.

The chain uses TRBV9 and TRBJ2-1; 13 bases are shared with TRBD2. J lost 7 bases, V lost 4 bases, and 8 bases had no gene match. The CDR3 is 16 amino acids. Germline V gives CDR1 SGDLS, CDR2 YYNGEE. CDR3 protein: CASSLRTSGGINEQFF. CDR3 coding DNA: TGTGCCAGCAGCCTACGGACTAGCGGGGGTATTAATGAGCAGTTCTTC.

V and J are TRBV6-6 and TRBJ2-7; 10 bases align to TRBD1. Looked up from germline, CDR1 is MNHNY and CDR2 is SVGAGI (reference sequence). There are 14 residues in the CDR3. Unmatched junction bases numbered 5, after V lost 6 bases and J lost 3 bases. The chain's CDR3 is CASRRQGANYEQYF. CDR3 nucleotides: TGTGCCAGCAGGAGACAGGGGGCAAACTACGAGCAGTACTTC.

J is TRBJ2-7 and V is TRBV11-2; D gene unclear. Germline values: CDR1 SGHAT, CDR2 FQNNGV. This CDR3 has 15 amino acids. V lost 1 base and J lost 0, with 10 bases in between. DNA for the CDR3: TGTGCCAGCAGCTTAGGGCCTTCGGGCTCCTACGAGCAGTACTTC. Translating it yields CASSLGPSGSYEQYF.

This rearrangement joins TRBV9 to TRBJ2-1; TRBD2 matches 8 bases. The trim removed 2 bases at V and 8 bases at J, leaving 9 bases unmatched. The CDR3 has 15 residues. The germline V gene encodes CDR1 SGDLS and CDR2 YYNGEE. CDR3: CASSVMSGRSDEQFF. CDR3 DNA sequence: TGTGCCAGCAGCGTCATGAGCGGGAGAAGCGATGAGCAGTTCTTC.

CDR3 coding DNA: TGTGCCAGCAGTGCACAGGCAGGGGGCCAAGAAAAACTGTTTTTT. Amino acid sequence: CASSAQAGGQEKLFF. This chain joins TRBV25-1 and TRBJ1-4, with 8 bases matching TRBD1. With 4 bases clipped from V and 8 bases from J, the junction kept 9 bases outside the gene matches. The CDR3 contains 15 residues. Per the germline V gene, CDR1 is MGHDK and CDR2 is SYGVNS.

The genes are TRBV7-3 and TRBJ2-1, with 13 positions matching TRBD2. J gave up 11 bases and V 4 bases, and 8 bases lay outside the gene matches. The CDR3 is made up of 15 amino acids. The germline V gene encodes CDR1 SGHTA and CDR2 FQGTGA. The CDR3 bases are TGTGCCAGCAGCTCAACCGGGACTAGCGGGGAAAAGCAGTTCTTC. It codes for CASSSTGTSGEKQFF.

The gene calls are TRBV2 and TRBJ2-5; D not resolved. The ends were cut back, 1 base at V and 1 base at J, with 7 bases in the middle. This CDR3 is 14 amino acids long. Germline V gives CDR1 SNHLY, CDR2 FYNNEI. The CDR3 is CASSEGRLQETQYF. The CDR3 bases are TGTGCCAGCAGTGAAGGTCGGCTCCAAGAGACCCAGTACTTC.

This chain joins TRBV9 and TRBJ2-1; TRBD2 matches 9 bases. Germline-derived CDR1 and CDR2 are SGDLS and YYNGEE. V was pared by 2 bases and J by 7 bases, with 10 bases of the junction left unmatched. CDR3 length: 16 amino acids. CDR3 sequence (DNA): TGTGCCAGCAGCGTCGGTCCTAGCGGGATGGGAAATGAGCAGTTCTTC. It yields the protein CASSVGPSGMGNEQFF.

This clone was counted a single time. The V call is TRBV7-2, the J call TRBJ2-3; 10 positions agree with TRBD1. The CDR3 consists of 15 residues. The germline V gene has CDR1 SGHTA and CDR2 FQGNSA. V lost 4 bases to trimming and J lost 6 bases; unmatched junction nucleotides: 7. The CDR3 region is CASSSTGGDADTQYF. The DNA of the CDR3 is TGTGCCAGCAGCTCGACAGGGGGCGACGCGGATACGCAGTATTTT.

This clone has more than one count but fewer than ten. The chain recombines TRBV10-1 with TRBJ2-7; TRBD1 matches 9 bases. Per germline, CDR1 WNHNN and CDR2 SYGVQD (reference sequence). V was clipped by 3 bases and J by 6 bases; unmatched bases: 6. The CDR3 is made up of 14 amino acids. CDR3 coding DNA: TGCGCCAGCAGTGAAGGGACAGGGTCTCGCGAGCAGTACTTC. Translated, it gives CASSEGTGSREQYF.

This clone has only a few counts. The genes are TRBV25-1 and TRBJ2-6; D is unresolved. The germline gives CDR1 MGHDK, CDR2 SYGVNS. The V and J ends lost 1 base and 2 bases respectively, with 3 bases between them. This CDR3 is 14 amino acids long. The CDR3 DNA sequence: TGTGCCAGCAGTGAATCCCCTGGGGCCAACGTCCTGACTTTC. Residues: CASSESPGANVLTF.

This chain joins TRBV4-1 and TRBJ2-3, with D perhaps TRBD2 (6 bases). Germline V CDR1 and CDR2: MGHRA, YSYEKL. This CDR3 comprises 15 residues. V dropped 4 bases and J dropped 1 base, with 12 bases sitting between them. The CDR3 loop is CASSPAGTRTDTQYF. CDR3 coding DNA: TGCGCCAGCAGCCCCGCCGGGACTCGCACAGATACGCAGTATTTT.

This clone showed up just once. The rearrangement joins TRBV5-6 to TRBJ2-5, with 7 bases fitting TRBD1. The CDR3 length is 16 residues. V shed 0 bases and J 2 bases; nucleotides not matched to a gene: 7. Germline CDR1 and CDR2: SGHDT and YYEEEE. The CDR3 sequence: CASSLGRQGQQETQYF. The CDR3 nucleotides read TGTGCCAGCAGCTTGGGTAGACAGGGACAACAAGAGACCCAGTACTTC.

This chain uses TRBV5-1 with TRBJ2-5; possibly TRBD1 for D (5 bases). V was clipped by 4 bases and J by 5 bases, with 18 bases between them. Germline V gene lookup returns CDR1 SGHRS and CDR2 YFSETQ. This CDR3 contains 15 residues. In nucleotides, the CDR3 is TGCGCCAGCAGCCCTCCTGTAGGGGTAGGGGAGACCCAGTACTTC. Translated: CASSPPVGVGETQYF. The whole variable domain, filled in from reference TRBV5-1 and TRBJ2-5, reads KAGVTQTPRYLIKTRGQQVTLSCSPISGHRSVSWYQQTPGQGLQFLFEYFSETQRNKGNFPGRFSGRQFSNSRSEMNVSTLELGDSALYLCASSPPVGVGETQYFGPGTRLLVL.